This T cell receptor (beta chain) was captured in a study of monozygotic twins with inflammatory bowel disease. The CDR3 totals 14 residues. Germline-derived CDR1 and CDR2 are KGHSH and LQKENI. From its re-call of the 5' RACE reads, TCRdb lists each CDR3 protein once, without DNA. The table lists 300,000 to 350,000 distinct CDR3 sequences. This TCR derives from a human donor with ulcerative colitis or Crohn's disease, or a healthy co-twin of an affected twin (not recorded which). The sample comprised blood. This chain joins TRBV18 and TRBJ1-2; no DNA is available, so the TRBD1 call from TCRdb remains unchecked. CDR3 in amino acids: CASSSQGINYGYTF. The variable domain in full, completed from reference TRBV18 and TRBJ1-2, reads NAGVMQNPRHLVRRRGQEARLRCSPMKGHSHVYWYRQLPEEGLKFMVYLQKENIIDESGMPKERFSAEFPKEGPSILRIQQVVRGDSAAYFCASSSQGINYGYTFGSGTRLTVV.